A selection of T cell receptor beta chains follows, all from one sample in a study of identical twins. TCRdb re-derived calls from the 5' RACE reads in MiXCR, one entry per CDR3 protein. The profile covers around 690,000 distinct CDR3 sequences, with 21% appearing a single time and roughly 4.3% taken by the ten largest. The data also belong to a second study, concerning T cells expressing NK-cell markers.

Sequencing was performed on PBMCs. Receptors originate from a woman under 30 in good health. CDR3s include the opening cysteine and the closing phenylalanine or tryptophan. D genes are given only for firm matches. Clone size is not always given. Where it is, it says once, few, many or a class for expanded clones.

d_gene	abundance	j_gene	v_gene	CDR3nt	CDR3aa
.	few	TRBJ2-1	TRBV7-8	TGTGCCAGCAGCTCTGACAGAGAGCAGTTCTTC	CASSSDREQFF
.	few	TRBJ2-4	TRBV7-6	TGTGCCAGCAGCTTAGGGTCAGGGGCCACGGCCAAAAACATTCAGTACTTC	CASSLGSGATAKNIQYF
TRBD1	few	TRBJ2-7	TRBV27	TGTGCCAGCAGTTTCCAGGACAGGGTCTACGAGCAGTACTTC	CASSFQDRVYEQYF
.	.	TRBJ2-1	TRBV12-3/TRBV12-4	TGTGCCAGCAGAGCATCAGGGGTCGGCGACAATGAGCAGTTCTTC	CASRASGVGDNEQFF
.	.	TRBJ2-1	TRBV5-6	TGTGCCAGCAGCTTCCTAGGGGGGCTGGGAAATGAGCAGTTCTTC	CASSFLGGLGNEQFF
.	few	TRBJ2-4	TRBV20-1	TGCAGTGCCGGGCCGTACGGCAAAAACATTCAGTACTTC	CSAGPYGKNIQYF
.	few	TRBJ2-5	TRBV20-1	TGCAGTGCCTACTGGAGGGGTCCAGAGACCCAGTACTTC	CSAYWRGPETQYF
TRBD1	few	TRBJ1-1	TRBV5-1	TGCGCCAGCAGCTTGAGGACAGGGGACAAAGCTTTCTTT	CASSLRTGDKAFF
.	.	TRBJ1-2	TRBV20-1	TGCAGTGCTAGGAGACAGGCTGGGAGCTATGGCTACACCTTC	CSARRQAGSYGYTF
TRBD1	few	TRBJ1-5	TRBV10-3	TGTGCCATCAGTGGTGACAGGGGCAATCAGCCCCAGCATTTT	CAISGDRGNQPQHF
.	.	TRBJ2-7	TRBV25-1	TGTGCCAGCACCGGTACCAACAGCGCCTACGAGCAGTACTTC	CASTGTNSAYEQYF
TRBD1	.	TRBJ1-2	TRBV6-1	TGTGCCAGCAGCAGCCCGACAGGGGTACACTATGGCTACACCTTC	CASSSPTGVHYGYTF
.	.	TRBJ2-1	TRBV5-6	TGTGCCAGTGGGGTTGGAGGGGATGAGCAGTTCTTC	CASGVGGDEQFF
.	.	TRBJ2-5	TRBV10-3	TGTGCCATCAGTGAGTCGAGAGGGGCTGAAGAGACCCAGTACTTC	CAISESRGAEETQYF
.	.	TRBJ2-7	TRBV12-3/TRBV12-4	TGTGCCAGCAGTTTGACGGGGGGCGCAGGGTACGAGCAGTACTTC	CASSLTGGAGYEQYF
TRBD2	.	TRBJ2-3	TRBV25-1	TGTGCCAGCAGTGTCGATAGCGGGAGGGAAGATACGCAGTATTTT	CASSVDSGREDTQYF
.	.	TRBJ1-4	TRBV12-5	TGTGCTAGTGCCCCCGCAACTAATGAAAAACTGTTTTTT	CASAPATNEKLFF
TRBD2	few	TRBJ2-3	TRBV20-1	TGCAGTGCTGCCTTACTAGCGGATAGCACAGATACGCAGTATTTT	CSAALLADSTDTQYF
.	.	TRBJ2-5	TRBV11-2	TGTGCCAGCAGCTTAGGGGGGGCGGCGGGCCAAGAGACCCAGTACTTC	CASSLGGAAGQETQYF
.	.	TRBJ2-7	TRBV3-1	TGTGCCAGCAGCCAAGGAGGCAGGGGTCAGAGGGGGACCTACGAGCAGTACTTC	CASSQGGRGQRGTYEQYF
TRBD1	.	TRBJ2-1	TRBV7-3	TGTGCCAGCAGCGCCTATGGGACAGCCGGGATCAATGAGCAGTTCTTC	CASSAYGTAGINEQFF
TRBD2	.	TRBJ2-3	TRBV10-2	TGCGCCAGCAGTGACGGGACTAGCGGGAGGACGGCAGATACGCAGTATTTT	CASSDGTSGRTADTQYF
TRBD1	many	TRBJ1-5	TRBV24-1	TGTGCCACCAGTGATTCGACAGGGCTACAGCATTTT	CATSDSTGLQHF
TRBD1	few	TRBJ2-4	TRBV12-3/TRBV12-4	TGTGCCAGCAGCGACCGGGACAGGGGGGCTTGGGCCAAAAACATTCAGTACTTC	CASSDRDRGAWAKNIQYF
.	.	TRBJ1-1	TRBV3-1	TGTGCCAGCAGCCAGTTGGACCGTGAAGCTTTCTTT	CASSQLDREAFF
.	.	TRBJ2-7	TRBV20-1	TGCAGTGCGTACGCAACAACCGAGCAGTACTTC	CSAYATTEQYF
.	.	TRBJ2-1	TRBV7-8	TGTGCCAGCAGCCTAGGTCGACAGGGAGGCCTCAATGAGCAGTTCTTC	CASSLGRQGGLNEQFF
TRBD2	few	TRBJ2-5	TRBV20-1	TGCAGTGCTAGGCCCCGAGTAGCGGGAGAAGAGACCCAGTACTTC	CSARPRVAGEETQYF
.	.	TRBJ1-2	TRBV6-6	TGTGCCAGCACTGATAGATCCTCTGGCTACACCTTC	CASTDRSSGYTF
.	.	TRBJ1-1	TRBV29-1	TGCAGCGCTGGACGGTCTAACACTGAAGCTTTCTTT	CSAGRSNTEAFF
.	few	TRBJ1-4	TRBV6-5	TGTGCCAGCAGTTACTCGGAAGGGAGTGAAAAACTGTTTTTT	CASSYSEGSEKLFF
TRBD1	.	TRBJ2-2	TRBV18	TGTGCCAGCTCACCGGACAGGGGGCTTACCGGGGAGCTGTTTTTT	CASSPDRGLTGELFF
.	.	TRBJ2-5	TRBV12-3/TRBV12-4	TGTGCCAGCAGGAGGGGGCTAGCGGGTGGAGAGACCCTGTACTTC	CASRRGLAGGETLYF
TRBD2	many	TRBJ2-7	TRBV20-1	TGCAGTGCGAGAACTAGCGGGGGTGAGCAGTACTTC	CSARTSGGEQYF
.	.	TRBJ2-5	TRBV4-2	TGTGCCATGGGCCTTGGGCAACTCAGGGGCATACAAGAGACCCAGTACTTC	CAMGLGQLRGIQETQYF
TRBD2	.	TRBJ2-2	TRBV12-3/TRBV12-4	TGTGCCAGCAGCTCACGTCCCAGTGCGCGAGCGGGAGGGGACACCGGGGAGCTGTTTTTT	CASSSRPSARAGGDTGELFF
TRBD2	.	TRBJ2-7	TRBV5-1	TGCGCCAGCAGCCCCGGGGGGGCGGACTACGAGCAGTACTTC	CASSPGGADYEQYF
.	few	TRBJ2-2	TRBV20-1	TGCAGTGCTAAATCGGAGGGCAACACCGGGGAGCTGTTTTTT	CSAKSEGNTGELFF
TRBD1	.	TRBJ2-3	TRBV5-1	TGCGCCAGCAGAAGGACAGGGAGGGATACGCAGTATTTT	CASRRTGRDTQYF
TRBD2	.	TRBJ2-1	TRBV20-1	TGCAGTGCTAGAGTCCCAGGGACTAGCGGGAGCCGCGAGCAGTTCTTC	CSARVPGTSGSREQFF
.	.	TRBJ2-2	TRBV20-1	TGCAGTGCTAGAGCATTTCAACCCGGGGAGCTGTTTTTT	CSARAFQPGELFF
.	.	TRBJ2-5	TRBV9	TGTGCCAGCAGCAGAACACCGTCCGGGGAGACCCAGTACTTC	CASSRTPSGETQYF
.	.	TRBJ2-1	TRBV2	TGTGCCAGCAGTGAAAGAAGGGGTAATGAGCAGTTCTTC	CASSERRGNEQFF
.	.	TRBJ2-3	TRBV5-1	TGCGCCAGCAGCCCTAGGATTAGTTCTGATACGCAGTATTTT	CASSPRISSDTQYF
TRBD1	.	TRBJ1-2	TRBV4-2	TGTGCCAGCAGCCAATCCCCGGGACAGGGCTATGGCTACACCTTC	CASSQSPGQGYGYTF
.	.	TRBJ2-6	TRBV7-2	TGTGCCAGCAGGCTAGCTTCAGGGGCCAACGTCCTGACTTTC	CASRLASGANVLTF
TRBD2	.	TRBJ2-7	TRBV30	TGTGCCTGGAGTCGGCTAGCGGGTCTCTCCTACGAGCAGTACTTC	CAWSRLAGLSYEQYF
TRBD1	.	TRBJ1-2	TRBV9	TGTGCCAGCAGCGTAGGCGAGGGGGCCTGGGGCTACACCTTC	CASSVGEGAWGYTF
TRBD2	few	TRBJ2-3	TRBV20-1	TGCAGTGCTAGTTCCCCAGCACTAGCGGGAGTTTTTACAGATACGCAGTATTTT	CSASSPALAGVFTDTQYF
.	.	TRBJ2-6	TRBV29-1	TGCAGCGTTGAGCAGGGAGCCGGGGCCAACGTCCTGACTTTC	CSVEQGAGANVLTF
TRBD1	.	TRBJ2-1	TRBV9	TGTGCCAGCAGCGTGGGACAGGGGGCCCCCAATGAGCAGTTCTTC	CASSVGQGAPNEQFF
.	.	TRBJ2-5	TRBV7-9	TGTGCCAGCAGCTTAATGGGGGTGGAGACCCAGTACTTC	CASSLMGVETQYF
.	.	TRBJ1-3	TRBV9	TGTGCCAGCAGCACGACGGGGAGCTCTGGAAACACCATATATTTT	CASSTTGSSGNTIYF
.	.	TRBJ1-2	TRBV5-1	TGCGCCAGCAGCCCGAACAGGGTCCAAGGTGGCTACACCTTC	CASSPNRVQGGYTF
TRBD2	.	TRBJ2-7	TRBV12-3/TRBV12-4	TGTGCCAGCAGTTTCTGGTCTAGCGGGGCGGTAGAGCAGTACTTC	CASSFWSSGAVEQYF